This T cell receptor beta chain was documented in a study of vaccination and CD4 T cells after COVID-19. Turning to the study itself: Samples were taken after vaccination, a median of around 78 days after dose two, with a range of 14 to 241. Stimulation of cells relied on overlapping spike peptides derived from SARS-CoV-2, HCoV-NL63, HCoV-OC43 and HCoV-229E.

The Oncomine TCR Beta short-read assay was applied to DNA of cultured CD4+ T cells. TCRdb reanalysed the PCR reads using MiXCR and keeps one entry per CDR3 protein. The sample has about 8,700 distinct CDR3 sequences, 23% seen once. Treatment denoted: approximately 9-day PBMC culture with coronavirus spike peptide pools or control peptides (ViraFEST assay). This clonotype was counted between two and nine times. Its antigen remains unknown. This CDR3 is built from 14 residues. Trimming removed 5 bases at V and 0 bases at J, with 9 bases between. Germline CDR1 and CDR2: MNHEY and SMNVEV (reference sequence).

The source is a human donor with COVID-19. What was sequenced was cultured CD4+ T cells from blood. The chain couples TRBV27 to TRBJ2-3; D unclear. The CDR3 DNA is TGTGCCAGCAGTCCACGCGCTAGCACAGATACGCAGTATTTT. It codes for CASSPRASTDTQYF.